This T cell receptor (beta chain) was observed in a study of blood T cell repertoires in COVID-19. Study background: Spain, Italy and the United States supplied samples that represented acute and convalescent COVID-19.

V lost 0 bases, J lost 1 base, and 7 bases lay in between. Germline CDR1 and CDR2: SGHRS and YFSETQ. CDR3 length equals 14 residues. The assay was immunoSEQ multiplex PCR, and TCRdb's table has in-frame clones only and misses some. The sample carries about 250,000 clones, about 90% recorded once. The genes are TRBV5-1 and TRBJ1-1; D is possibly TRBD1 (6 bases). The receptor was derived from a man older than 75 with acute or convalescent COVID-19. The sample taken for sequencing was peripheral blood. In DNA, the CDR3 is TGCGCCAGCAGCTTGGGACAGGCGAACACTGAAGCTTTCTTT. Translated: CASSLGQANTEAFF. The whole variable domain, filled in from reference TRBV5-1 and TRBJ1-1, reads KAGVTQTPRYLIKTRGQQVTLSCSPISGHRSVSWYQQTPGQGLQFLFEYFSETQRNKGNFPGRFSGRQFSNSRSEMNVSTLELGDSALYLCASSLGQANTEAFFGQGTRLTVV.